A single TCR beta chain is shown here with its context. Its target is unknown. PCR involved 60 Vbeta and 13 Jbeta primers. Some clones are missing from TCRdb's copy, which holds only in-frame ones; the method was immunoSEQ multiplex PCR. The table has some 140,000 clones, 73% seen once. Germline CDR1 is SGDLS and CDR2 is YYNGEE. The CDR3 contains 18 residues. Trimming removed 3 bases at V and 0 bases at J, with 16 bases between. This specimen comes from a study of cytomegalovirus exposure and HLA in healthy donors. General observations from the study: Information on immune exposure was restricted to one variable (CMV serostatus). HLA alleles were associated with some 17,000 TCR beta sequences in a later analysis at 0.05 false discovery rate.

Material for sequencing was PBMCs. The clonotype originates from a woman between 40 and 55 years old in good health and CMV-seronegative. V and J are TRBV9 and TRBJ2-6; the D is unclear. The CDR3 coding sequence is TGTGCCAGCAGCGAAGGTAGAGGCCTACCCTCTGGGGCCAACGTCCTGACTTTC. Its translation is CASSEGRGLPSGANVLTF.